Below, one TCR beta chain is given with its context. TCRdb keeps only in-frame clones here, not all; method: immunoSEQ multiplex PCR. Among 9,000 or so clones listed, about 98% were seen once. These data come from a study of monozygotic twins with cystic fibrosis. The TCR sequence derives from a girl aged 2 to 10 with cystic fibrosis. Sequencing was performed on blood.

The CDR3 here is CASSRTGGDEQYF. The CDR3 DNA reads TGTGCCAGCAGTCGGACCGGCGGCGACGAGCAGTACTTC. This rearrangement joins TRBV6-6 to TRBJ2-7; D uncertain. Germline CDR1 MNHNY, CDR2 SVGAGI (reference sequence). The CDR3 is 13 residues long. V was pared by 5 bases and J by 5 bases, with 13 bases between.